This TCR beta chain emerged from a study of blood T cell repertoires in COVID-19. Study-level background: Donors in the United States, Italy and Spain gave samples during acute or convalescent COVID-19. T cells, B-cell-depleted T cells, or PBMCs supplied cDNA or gDNA.

Authors' data handling: Amplification with reference gene primers provided the estimates of nucleated cell counts. Libraries were prepared by immunoSEQ multiplex PCR; TCRdb keeps only in-frame clonotypes and omits some of them. Clone size and V and J calls were adopted from that table, with D and trimming inferred from the DNA. The sample contains some 49,000 clones, over 80% of which appear only once. CDR3 length equals 17 residues. The ends were cut back, 5 bases at V and 1 base at J, with 18 bases in the middle. Germline V lookup: CDR1 SQVTM, CDR2 ANQGSEA. The chain combines TRBV29-1 with TRBJ2-6; D is possibly TRBD2 (5 bases). The TCR comes from a human donor in a cohort sampled during active COVID-19. Sequenced input: peripheral blood. CDR3 in DNA: TGCAGCGTTTTATCCCGGGATAGGGAGTCTGGGGCCAACGTCCTGACTTTC. Residues: CSVLSRDRESGANVLTF.